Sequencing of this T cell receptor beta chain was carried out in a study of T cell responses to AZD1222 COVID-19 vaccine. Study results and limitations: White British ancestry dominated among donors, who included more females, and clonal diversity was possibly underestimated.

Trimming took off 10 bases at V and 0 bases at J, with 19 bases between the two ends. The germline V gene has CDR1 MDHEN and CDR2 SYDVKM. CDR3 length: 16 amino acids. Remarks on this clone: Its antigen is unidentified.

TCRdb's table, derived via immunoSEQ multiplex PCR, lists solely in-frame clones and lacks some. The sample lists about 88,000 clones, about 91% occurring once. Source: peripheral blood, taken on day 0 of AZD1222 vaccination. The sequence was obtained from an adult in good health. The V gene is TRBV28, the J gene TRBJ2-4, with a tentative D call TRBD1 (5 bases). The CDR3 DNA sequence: TGTGCCACACGCATAGGACACGATCTAGCCAAAAACATTCAGTACTTC. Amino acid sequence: CATRIGHDLAKNIQYF.